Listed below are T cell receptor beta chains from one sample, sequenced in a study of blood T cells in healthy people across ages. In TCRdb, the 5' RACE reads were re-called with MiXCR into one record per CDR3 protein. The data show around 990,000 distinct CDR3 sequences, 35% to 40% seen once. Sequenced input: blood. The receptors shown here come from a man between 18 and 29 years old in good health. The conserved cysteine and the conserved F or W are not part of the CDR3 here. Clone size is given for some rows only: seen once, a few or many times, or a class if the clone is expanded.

CDR3aa: ASSANGDRVSDEQF
abundance: -
v_gene: TRBV9
j_gene: TRBJ2-1

CDR3aa: ASSQEGGYTEAF
abundance: -
v_gene: TRBV4-1
j_gene: TRBJ1-1

CDR3aa: ASSLRDHSYNEQF
abundance: once
v_gene: TRBV7-2
j_gene: TRBJ2-1

CDR3aa: ASRKSNYGYT
abundance: -
v_gene: TRBV12-3/TRBV12-4
j_gene: TRBJ1-2

CDR3aa: ASSEMAGFSNQPQH
abundance: -
v_gene: TRBV7-2
j_gene: TRBJ1-5

CDR3aa: ASSPRTGHLQETQY
abundance: few
v_gene: TRBV27
j_gene: TRBJ2-5

CDR3aa: ASSSARTSYEQY
abundance: few
v_gene: TRBV27
j_gene: TRBJ2-7

CDR3aa: ASSANRDLANYGYT
abundance: -
v_gene: TRBV5-5
j_gene: TRBJ1-2

CDR3aa: ASSRRTGQNEKLF
abundance: few
v_gene: TRBV11-2
j_gene: TRBJ1-4

CDR3aa: ASSTEPNRAGTEAF
abundance: few
v_gene: TRBV21-1
j_gene: TRBJ1-1

CDR3aa: ASSLWGGQATDTQY
abundance: -
v_gene: TRBV5-4
j_gene: TRBJ2-3

CDR3aa: ASSQAPGQLEQPQH
abundance: -
v_gene: TRBV4-1
j_gene: TRBJ1-5

CDR3aa: ASSPGSNEQY
abundance: -
v_gene: TRBV3-1
j_gene: TRBJ2-7

CDR3aa: ASSLQGRVTEAF
abundance: once
v_gene: TRBV7-9
j_gene: TRBJ1-1

CDR3aa: ASSQDFYRGSDTQY
abundance: -
v_gene: TRBV4-3
j_gene: TRBJ2-3

CDR3aa: ASSTSSGPPHTDTQY
abundance: few
v_gene: TRBV6-1
j_gene: TRBJ2-3

CDR3aa: ASSVDQRNSPLH
abundance: few
v_gene: TRBV9
j_gene: TRBJ1-6

CDR3aa: ASRWTEGPNEKLF
abundance: -
v_gene: TRBV6-6
j_gene: TRBJ1-4

CDR3aa: ASSQVADSYNEQF
abundance: -
v_gene: TRBV4-3
j_gene: TRBJ2-1

CDR3aa: ASSSPGLKTYEQY
abundance: -
v_gene: TRBV7-9
j_gene: TRBJ2-7

CDR3aa: SASDPGQGQETQF
abundance: -
v_gene: TRBV20-1
j_gene: TRBJ2-1

CDR3aa: ASSLGTGRATEAF
abundance: -
v_gene: TRBV5-1
j_gene: TRBJ1-1

CDR3aa: ASSSGPAAGETQY
abundance: -
v_gene: TRBV11-3
j_gene: TRBJ2-5

CDR3aa: ASSVPRYNEQF
abundance: -
v_gene: TRBV5-1
j_gene: TRBJ2-1

CDR3aa: ASRQTGPNYGYT
abundance: few
v_gene: TRBV27
j_gene: TRBJ1-2

CDR3aa: ASISGGAINEQF
abundance: few
v_gene: TRBV12-3/TRBV12-4
j_gene: TRBJ2-1

CDR3aa: SVEDQANTEAF
abundance: -
v_gene: TRBV29-1
j_gene: TRBJ1-1

CDR3aa: ASSYSNTPAGWGELF
abundance: -
v_gene: TRBV6-5
j_gene: TRBJ2-2